This entry lists 17 T cell receptor beta chains sequenced from one sample in a study of blood T cells in healthy people across ages. A sample-barcoded 5' primer and a J-beta primer mix were used in a second PCR of roughly 6 to 11 cycles. A single record per CDR3 protein comes from TCRdb applying MiXCR to the 5' RACE reads. The sample holds 1.5 million to 2 million distinct CDR3 sequences, 28% seen once. Sequences were obtained from blood. These receptors were obtained from a woman in her thirties in good health.

With regard to this clonotype: Sequence at one end of the junction differs from germline and may be a read error. The genes are TRBV27 and TRBJ1-5; D remains ambiguous. Germline CDR1 reads MNHEY; CDR2 reads SMNVEV (reference sequence). The CDR3 runs to 15 residues. DNA for the CDR3: TGTGCCAACCAAAAACGGGCTAAGCGGGGTCAGGCCCAGCATTTT. Its protein product is CANQKRAKRGQAQHF.

This clonotype was seen repeatedly, ten times or more. The rearrangement joins TRBV5-1 to TRBJ2-1; 7 bases fit TRBD2. The CDR3 runs 14 residues. The germline V gene has CDR1 SGHRS and CDR2 YFSETQ. The junction had 5 bases not matched to a gene; V was cut back by 1 base and J by 7 bases. The CDR3 DNA reads as TGCGCCAGCAGCTTGAATGTCGGGAGGAATGAGCAGTTCTTC. As protein: CASSLNVGRNEQFF.

The chain links TRBV6-6 to TRBJ1-1, with 9 bases lining up with TRBD1. The CDR3 sequence is 14 residues long. The germline gives CDR1 MNHNY, CDR2 SVGAGI (reference sequence). The ends lost 5 bases at V and 7 bases at J; junction bases unmatched: 8. The CDR3 DNA reads TGTGCCAGCAGTGCAGGGACAGGGATTGATGAAGCTTTCTTT. Amino acids: CASSAGTGIDEAFF.

As concerns this clonotype: The germline gene is not matched at one end of the junction; a read error may be the cause. The chain employs TRBV7-3 and TRBJ2-2, with D tentatively TRBD2 (6 bases). The CDR3 totals 12 residues. CDR1 is SGHTA, CDR2 FQGTGA, per germline. CDR3 DNA: TGTGCCAGCAGCCTTCGAGGCGGGGAGCGGTTTTTT. Translated, it gives CASSLRGGERFF.

The chain is built from TRBV29-1 and TRBJ2-7; possibly TRBD1 or TRBD2 for D (5 bases each). There are 15 residues in the CDR3. Trimming took 1 base from V and 6 from J, leaving 19 bases between them. Germline CDR1 SQVTM, CDR2 ANQGSEA. In nucleotides, the CDR3 is TGCAGCGTTGAAGGTTGGTCAGGGAGAGGGTTCGAGCAGTACTTC. Translating gives CSVEGWSGRGFEQYF.

Remarks on this clonotype: The conserved phenylalanine or tryptophan normally closing the CDR3 is absent here, so this likely arose from a read error. The gene calls are TRBV9 and TRBJ2-7; D not resolved. The CDR3 extends over 13 amino acids. Germline CDR1 and CDR2: SGDLS and YYNGEE. V lost 3 bases, J lost 3 bases, and 10 bases lay in between. The CDR3, as DNA: TGTGCCAGCAGCGGGGCTGGGGACTACGAGCAGTACTGC. Its protein product is CASSGAGDYEQYC.

V usage is TRBV5-6 and J usage is TRBJ2-7; D perhaps matches TRBD1 (5 bases). The germline gives CDR1 SGHDT, CDR2 YYEEEE. Trimming left V 2 bases short and J 5 bases short, with 11 bases between. CDR3 size: 13 residues. In DNA, the CDR3 is TGTGCCAGCAGCTTCCGGACACGCAACGAGCAGTACTTC. Protein sequence: CASSFRTRNEQYF.

The sample holds a few counts of this clonotype. This sequence joins TRBV7-6 and TRBJ2-7, with unresolved D. CDR1 is SGHVS, CDR2 FNYEAQ, per germline. Between the trimmed V and J ends, which lost 5 bases and 0 bases, there was a span of 14 bases. The CDR3 has 15 amino acids. The CDR3, as DNA: TGTGCCAGCAGCCCCACGCTAGGTGACTCCTACGAGCAGTACTTC. Encoded protein: CASSPTLGDSYEQYF.

This clonotype was detected only a few times. This chain connects TRBV5-6 to TRBJ2-5; the match to TRBD1 covers 7 bases. This CDR3 contains 14 residues. Germline V gene data show CDR1 as SGHDT and CDR2 as YYEEEE. Germline trimming cut 3 bases from V and 2 bases from J; bases unmatched to any gene: 4. The CDR3 loop is CASSWGTEQETQYF. DNA of the CDR3: TGTGCCAGCAGCTGGGGGACAGAGCAAGAGACCCAGTACTTC. Full variable domain (outside the CDR3, taken from reference TRBV5-6 and TRBJ2-5): DAGVTQSPTHLIKTRGQQVTLRCSPKSGHDTVSWYQQALGQGPQFIFQYYEEEERQRGNFPDRFSGHQFPNYSSELNVNALLLGDSALYLCASSWGTEQETQYFGPGTRLLVL.

The chain uses TRBV10-3 and TRBJ2-1, with 12 positions matching TRBD2. This CDR3 has 18 residues. Germline CDR1 ENHRY, CDR2 SYGVKD. After removal of 3 bases from V and 0 bases from J, the junction contained 6 bases not matched to a gene. CDR3 loop: CAISDQASGRVSYNEQFF. The CDR3 region has the DNA TGTGCCATCAGTGATCAGGCTAGCGGGAGGGTCTCCTACAATGAGCAGTTCTTC.

CDR3 DNA: TGTGCCAGCAGCCAAGAAAATTGGTTGGGACAGGTTCTCTCTGAAGCTTTCTTT. This sequence encodes CASSQENWLGQVLSEAFF. The chain recombines TRBV3-1 with TRBJ1-1; 8 bases are a match to TRBD1. Germline V gene lookup returns CDR1 LGHDT and CDR2 YNNKEL (reference sequence). V lost 0 bases, J lost 6 bases, and 15 bases stayed unmatched. There are 18 residues in the CDR3.

On this clonotype: At one end, the junction sequence differs from germline, possibly due to a read error. The chain carries TRBV24-1 and TRBJ1-2, with 10 bases that match TRBD1. Germline V lookup: CDR1 KGHDR, CDR2 SFDVKD. The CDR3 extends over 15 amino acids. The CDR3 sequence: CATSDGTGVNCGYTF. Written as DNA, the CDR3 is TGTGCCACCAGTGACGGGACAGGGGTGAACTGTGGCTACACCTTC.

This clonotype was seen more than once but under ten times. V is TRBV7-2 and J is TRBJ2-1, with 14 bases matching TRBD2. CDR3 length: 16 amino acids. Per the germline V gene, CDR1 is SGHTA and CDR2 is FQGNSA. With 3 bases clipped from V and 9 bases from J, the junction kept 7 bases outside the gene matches. CDR3 protein: CASSLERLAGGSEQFF. The CDR3 DNA reads as TGTGCCAGCAGCTTGGAAAGACTAGCGGGAGGGAGTGAGCAGTTCTTC.

This clonotype was counted many times. The chain couples TRBV7-2 to TRBJ2-7; D is ambiguous. Per the germline V gene, CDR1 is SGHTA and CDR2 is FQGNSA. Trimming cost V 4 bases and J 0 bases, with 10 bases left between them. The length of the CDR3 is 14 residues. CDR3 loop: CASSSDRYSYEQYF. In DNA form, the CDR3 reads TGTGCCAGCAGCTCGGACCGCTACTCCTACGAGCAGTACTTC.

This clonotype appeared a few times. This sequence joins TRBV7-8 and TRBJ2-3; 9 positions match TRBD2. The CDR3 contains 16 residues. After removal of 1 base from V and 4 bases from J, the junction contained 6 bases not matched to a gene. Per the germline V gene, CDR1 is SGHVS and CDR2 is FQNEAQ. CDR3 bases: TGTGCCAGCAGCTTAGGGAGTAGCGGGAGCTCAGATACGCAGTATTTT. Its protein is CASSLGSSGSSDTQYF.

The rearrangement uses TRBV15 and TRBJ1-5; 8 bases map to TRBD1. Germline values: CDR1 LNHNV, CDR2 YYDKDF (reference sequence). V lost 4 bases and J lost 7; bases outside the gene matches: 9. This CDR3 spans 15 amino acids. CDR3 loop: CATSTGQGGWQPQHF. The CDR3 region has the DNA TGTGCCACCAGCACTGGACAGGGTGGGTGGCAGCCCCAGCATTTT.

The chain has TRBV6-1 and TRBJ1-3; a weak D match, TRBD1 (5 bases). V lost 7 bases, J lost 4 bases, and 14 bases lay in between. CDR3 length: 14 residues. Germline CDR1 and CDR2: MNHNS and SASEGT. The CDR3 DNA is TGTGCCAGCAACCCCCGGGGGACGGGAAACACCATATATTTT. Amino acids: CASNPRGTGNTIYF.